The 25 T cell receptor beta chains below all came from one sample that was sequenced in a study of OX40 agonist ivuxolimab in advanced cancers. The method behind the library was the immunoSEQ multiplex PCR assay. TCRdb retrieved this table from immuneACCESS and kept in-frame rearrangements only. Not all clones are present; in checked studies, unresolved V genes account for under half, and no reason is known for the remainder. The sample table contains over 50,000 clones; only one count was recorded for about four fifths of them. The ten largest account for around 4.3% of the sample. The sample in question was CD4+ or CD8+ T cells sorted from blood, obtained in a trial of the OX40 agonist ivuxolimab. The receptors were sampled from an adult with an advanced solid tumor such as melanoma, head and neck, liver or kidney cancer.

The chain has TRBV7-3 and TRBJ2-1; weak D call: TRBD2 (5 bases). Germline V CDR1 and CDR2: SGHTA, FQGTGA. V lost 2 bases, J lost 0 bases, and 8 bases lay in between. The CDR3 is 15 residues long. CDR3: CASSLLAGSYNEQFF. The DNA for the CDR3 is TGTGCCAGCAGCTTATTGGCGGGCTCCTACAATGAGCAGTTCTTC.

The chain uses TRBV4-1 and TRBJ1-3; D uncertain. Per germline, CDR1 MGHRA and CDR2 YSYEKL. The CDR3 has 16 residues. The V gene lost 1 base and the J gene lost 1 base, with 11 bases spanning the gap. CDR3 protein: CASSQVSRPSGNTIYF. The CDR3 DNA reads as TGCGCCAGCAGCCAAGTTTCCAGGCCATCTGGAAACACCATATATTTT.

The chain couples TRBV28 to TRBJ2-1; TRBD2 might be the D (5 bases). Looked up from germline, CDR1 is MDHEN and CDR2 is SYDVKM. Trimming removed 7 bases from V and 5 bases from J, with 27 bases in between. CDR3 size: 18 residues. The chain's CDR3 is CASTRYVFASGNDNEQFF. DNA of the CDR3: TGTGCCAGCACCCGATACGTTTTTGCAAGCGGAAATGACAATGAGCAGTTCTTC.

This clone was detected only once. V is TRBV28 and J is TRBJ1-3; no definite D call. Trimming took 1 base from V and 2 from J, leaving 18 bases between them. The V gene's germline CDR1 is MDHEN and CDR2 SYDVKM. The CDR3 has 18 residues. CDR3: CASSLSHETAIPGNTIYF. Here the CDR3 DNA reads TGTGCCAGCAGTTTATCTCATGAGACCGCAATTCCTGGAAACACCATATATTTT.

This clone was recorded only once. The CDR3 loop is CASSQESRGITEAFF. The DNA for the CDR3 is TGTGCCAGCAGCCAAGAATCCAGGGGGATCACTGAAGCTTTCTTT. The rearrangement joins TRBV14 to TRBJ1-1, with 7 nucleotides matching TRBD1. The CDR3 totals 15 residues. Germline trimming cut 0 bases from V and 4 bases from J; bases unmatched to any gene: 5. CDR1 and CDR2 (germline): SGHDN, FVKESK.

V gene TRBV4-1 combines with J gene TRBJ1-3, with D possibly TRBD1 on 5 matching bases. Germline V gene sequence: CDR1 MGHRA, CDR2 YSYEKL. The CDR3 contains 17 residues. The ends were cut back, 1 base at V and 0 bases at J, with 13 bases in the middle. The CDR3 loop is CASSQAQGIDSGNTIYF. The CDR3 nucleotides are TGCGCCAGCAGCCAAGCGCAGGGAATAGACTCTGGAAACACCATATATTTT.

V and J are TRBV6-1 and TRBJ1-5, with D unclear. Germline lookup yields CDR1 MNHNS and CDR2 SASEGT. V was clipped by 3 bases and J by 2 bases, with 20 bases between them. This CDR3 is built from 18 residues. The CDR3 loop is CASSDPGRSGRGNQPQHF. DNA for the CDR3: TGTGCCAGCAGTGATCCAGGCCGCTCCGGGCGAGGCAATCAGCCCCAGCATTTT.

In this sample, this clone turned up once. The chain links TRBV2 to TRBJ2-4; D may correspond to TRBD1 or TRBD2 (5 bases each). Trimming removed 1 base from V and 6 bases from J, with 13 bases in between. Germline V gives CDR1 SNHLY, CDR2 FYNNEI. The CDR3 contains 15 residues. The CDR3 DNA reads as TGTGCCAGCAGTGAAGTCAGGGCCGAGGGAAACATTCAGTACTTC. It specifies CASSEVRAEGNIQYF. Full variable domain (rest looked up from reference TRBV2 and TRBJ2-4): EPEVTQTPSHQVTQMGQEVILRCVPISNHLYFYWYRQILGQKVEFLVSFYNNEISEKSEIFDDQFSVERPDGSNFTLKIRSTKLEDSAMYFCASSEVRAEGNIQYFGAGTRLSVL.

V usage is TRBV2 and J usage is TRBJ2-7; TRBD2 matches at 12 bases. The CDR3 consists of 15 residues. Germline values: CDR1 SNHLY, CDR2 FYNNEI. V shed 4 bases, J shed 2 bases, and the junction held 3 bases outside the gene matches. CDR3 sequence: CASSVGLAGTYEQYF. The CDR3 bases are TGTGCCAGCAGTGTTGGACTAGCGGGAACCTACGAGCAGTACTTC.

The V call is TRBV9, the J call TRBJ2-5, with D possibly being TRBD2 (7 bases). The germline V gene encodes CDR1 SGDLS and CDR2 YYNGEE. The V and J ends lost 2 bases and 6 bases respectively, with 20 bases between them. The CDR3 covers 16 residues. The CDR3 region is CASSVGGGFEVQTQYF. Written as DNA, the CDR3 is TGTGCCAGCAGCGTCGGCGGGGGCTTTGAGGTACAGACCCAGTACTTC.

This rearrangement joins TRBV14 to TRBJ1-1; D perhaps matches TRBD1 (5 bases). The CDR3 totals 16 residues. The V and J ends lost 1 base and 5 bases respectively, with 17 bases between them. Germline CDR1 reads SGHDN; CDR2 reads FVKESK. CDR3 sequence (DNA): TGTGCCAGCAGCCAAGTAGGGGCCAGGGCCCGAACTGAAGCTTTCTTT. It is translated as CASSQVGARARTEAFF.

The CDR3 DNA reads TGTGCCAGCAGTCTCAAACAGGGGGAGAACACTGAAGCTTTCTTT. It yields the protein CASSLKQGENTEAFF. The rearrangement uses TRBV27 and TRBJ1-1; TRBD1 matches 8 bases. The trim removed 5 bases at V and 1 base at J, leaving 6 bases unmatched. The CDR3 totals 15 residues. Germline V gene lookup returns CDR1 MNHEY and CDR2 SMNVEV (reference sequence).

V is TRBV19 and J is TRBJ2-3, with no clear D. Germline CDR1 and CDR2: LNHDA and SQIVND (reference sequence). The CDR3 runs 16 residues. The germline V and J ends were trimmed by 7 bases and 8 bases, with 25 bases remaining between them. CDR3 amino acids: CASTLKTGPTASTQYF. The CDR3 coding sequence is TGTGCCAGTACCTTGAAAACCGGGCCCACCGCTAGTACGCAGTATTTT.

The CDR3 loop reads CASSVARAAYNEQFF. The CDR3 DNA reads TGTGCCAGCAGCGTCGCGCGAGCTGCATACAATGAGCAGTTCTTC. V gene TRBV9 combines with J gene TRBJ2-1; the D is unclear. The CDR3 has 15 residues. Trimming stripped 2 bases from V and 4 bases from J, with 13 bases between. Per germline, CDR1 SGDLS and CDR2 YYNGEE. The full variable domain, with the rest looked up from reference TRBV9 and TRBJ2-1, is DSGVTQTPKHLITATGQRVTLRCSPRSGDLSVYWYQQSLDQGLQFLIQYYNGEERAKGNILERFSAQQFPDLHSELNLSSLELGDSALYFCASSVARAAYNEQFFGPGTRLTVL.

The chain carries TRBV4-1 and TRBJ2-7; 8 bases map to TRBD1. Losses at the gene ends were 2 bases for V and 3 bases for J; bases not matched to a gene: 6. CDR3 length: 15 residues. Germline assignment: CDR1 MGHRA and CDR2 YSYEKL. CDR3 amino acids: CASSQINRGVYEQYF. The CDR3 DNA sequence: TGCGCCAGCAGCCAAATTAACAGGGGGGTCTACGAGCAGTACTTC.

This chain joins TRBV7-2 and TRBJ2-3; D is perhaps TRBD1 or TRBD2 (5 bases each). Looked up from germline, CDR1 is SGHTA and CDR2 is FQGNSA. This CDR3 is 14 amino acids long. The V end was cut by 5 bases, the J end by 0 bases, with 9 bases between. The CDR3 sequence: CASSRDQSTDTQYF. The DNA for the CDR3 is TGTGCCAGCAGCCGGGACCAGAGCACAGATACGCAGTATTTT.

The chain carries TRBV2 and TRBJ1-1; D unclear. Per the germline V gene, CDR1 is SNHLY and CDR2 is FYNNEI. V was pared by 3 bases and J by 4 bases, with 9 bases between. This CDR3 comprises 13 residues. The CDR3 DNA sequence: TGTGCCAGCAGTGACAGCCCCGGCACTGAAGCTTTCTTT. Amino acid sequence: CASSDSPGTEAFF.

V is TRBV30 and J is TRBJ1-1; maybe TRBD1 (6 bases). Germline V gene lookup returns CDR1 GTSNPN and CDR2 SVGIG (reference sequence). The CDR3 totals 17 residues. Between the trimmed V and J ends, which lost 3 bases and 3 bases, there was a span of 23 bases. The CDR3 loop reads CAWSPPREGGSDTEAFF. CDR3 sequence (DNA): TGTGCCTGGAGCCCCCCGAGGGAGGGGGGAAGTGACACTGAAGCTTTCTTT.

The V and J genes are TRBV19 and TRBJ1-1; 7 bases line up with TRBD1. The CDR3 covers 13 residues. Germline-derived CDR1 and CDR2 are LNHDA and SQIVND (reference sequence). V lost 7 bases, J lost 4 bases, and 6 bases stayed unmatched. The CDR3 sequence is CASTPRQGTEAFF. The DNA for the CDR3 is TGTGCCAGTACCCCCCGACAGGGCACTGAAGCTTTCTTT.

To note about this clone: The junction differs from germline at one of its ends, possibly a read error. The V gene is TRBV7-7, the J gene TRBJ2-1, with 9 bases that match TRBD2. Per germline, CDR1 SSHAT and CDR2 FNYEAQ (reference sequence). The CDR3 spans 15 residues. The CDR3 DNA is TGTGCTAGCACCCCCTTGGGCGGGGGGGTAAATGAGCAGTTCTTC. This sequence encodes CASTPLGGGVNEQFF.

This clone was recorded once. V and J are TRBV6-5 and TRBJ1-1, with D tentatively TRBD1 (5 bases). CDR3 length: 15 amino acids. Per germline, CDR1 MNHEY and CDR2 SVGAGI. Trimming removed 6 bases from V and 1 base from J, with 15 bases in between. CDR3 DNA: TGTGCCAGCAGGTCCCCGGAGGGGCGGAACACTGAAGCTTTCTTT. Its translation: CASRSPEGRNTEAFF.

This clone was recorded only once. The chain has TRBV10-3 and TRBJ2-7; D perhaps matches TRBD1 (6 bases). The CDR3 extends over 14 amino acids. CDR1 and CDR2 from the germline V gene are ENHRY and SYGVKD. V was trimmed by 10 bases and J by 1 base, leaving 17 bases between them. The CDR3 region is CATVSRGQSYEQYF. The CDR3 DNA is TGTGCCACTGTCTCGAGAGGACAGTCCTACGAGCAGTACTTC.

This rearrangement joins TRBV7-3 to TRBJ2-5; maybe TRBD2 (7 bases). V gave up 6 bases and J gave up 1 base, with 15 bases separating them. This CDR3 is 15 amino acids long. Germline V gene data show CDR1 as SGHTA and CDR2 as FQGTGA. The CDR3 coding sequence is TGTGCCAGCAGTCAACAGGGCGGGGGCCAAGAGACCCAGTACTTC. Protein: CASSQQGGGQETQYF.

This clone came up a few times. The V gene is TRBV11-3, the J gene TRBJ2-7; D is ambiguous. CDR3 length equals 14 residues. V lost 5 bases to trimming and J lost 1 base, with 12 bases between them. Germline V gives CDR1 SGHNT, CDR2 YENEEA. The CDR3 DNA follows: TGTGCCAGCAGCCCCGGCGGCAGTTCCTACGAGCAGTACTTC. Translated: CASSPGGSSYEQYF.

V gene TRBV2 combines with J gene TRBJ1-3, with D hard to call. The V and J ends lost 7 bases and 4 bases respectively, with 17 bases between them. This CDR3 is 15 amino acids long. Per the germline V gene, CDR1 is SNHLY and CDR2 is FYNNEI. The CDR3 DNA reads TGTGCCAGCACCACCTCTACGGGCGCGGGAAACACCATATATTTT. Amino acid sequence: CASTTSTGAGNTIYF.